This TCR beta chain was captured in a study of metastatic and nonmetastatic thyroid tumors. On the study more broadly: For malignant and benign thyroid patients, tumor or nodule tissue and blood were the sources whose repertoires were compared.

This clone has more than one count but fewer than ten. In the original workflow: The distant-metastasis classifier for papillary thyroid cancer was built from CDR3 differences across clinicopathological groups. TCRdb reassembled clones from the PCR reads with MiXCR. None of the V and J calls come from the authors' own analysis; TCRdb made them. The sample holds some 7,000 clones, 35% seen once. Every patient was untreated before thyroid surgery. CDR1 DFQATT and CDR2 SNEGSKA come from the germline V gene (reference sequence). The V gene lost 4 bases and the J gene lost 4 bases, with 16 bases spanning the gap. This CDR3 is built from 14 residues.

The sample consisted of adjacent normal tissue. The TCR was taken from a female donor with papillary thyroid cancer or a benign thyroid nodule (not recorded which). Some clones in this sample may be carry-over from other donors' samples. The chain uses TRBV20-1 and TRBJ1-2; tentative D call: TRBD1 (5 bases). CDR3 residues: CSAKRRGALYGYTF. The CDR3 nucleotides are TGCAGTGCTAAAAGAAGAGGGGCCCTCTATGGCTACACCTTC.